Listed below are T cell receptor beta chains from one sample, sequenced in a study of blood T cells in healthy people across ages. MiXCR, run by TCRdb on the 5' RACE reads, gives a single entry per CDR3 protein. The sample carries approximately 730,000 distinct CDR3 sequences, roughly 47% recorded once. Material for sequencing was blood. Receptors originate from a woman aged 55-70 years in good health. Each CDR3 is given with its conserved first and last residue. The order of the fields is clone size, J gene, D gene, CDR3 length, V gene, CDR3 DNA, CDR3 protein. D genes are given only for firm matches. Size values are once, few and many counts, or a class for expanded clones, and some rows have none.

size: NA; J: TRBJ2-5; D: TRBD2; length: 15; V: TRBV5-1; DNA: TGCGCCAGCAGCTGGACTAGCGGGACCCCAGGGACCCAGTACTTC; CDR3: CASSWTSGTPGTQYF
size: once; J: TRBJ1-2; D: NA; length: 17; V: TRBV11-2; DNA: TGTGCCAGCAGAAAACCAGGCCGGGCGAGTACCAACTATGGCTACACCTTC; CDR3: CASRKPGRASTNYGYTF
size: few; J: TRBJ1-1; D: NA; length: 11; V: TRBV6-2/TRBV6-3; DNA: TGTGCCAGTCAGACGTACACTGAAGCTTTCTTT; CDR3: CASQTYTEAFF
size: many; J: TRBJ2-7; D: NA; length: 12; V: TRBV3-1; DNA: TGTGCCAGCAGCCAGACGCGCTACGAGCAGTACTTC; CDR3: CASSQTRYEQYF
size: once; J: TRBJ1-2; D: NA; length: 15; V: TRBV10-3; DNA: TGTGCCATCAGTGAGTCGGAAGGATCGGCCTATGGCTACACCTTC; CDR3: CAISESEGSAYGYTF
size: once; J: TRBJ1-5; D: NA; length: 14; V: TRBV20-1; DNA: TGCAGTGCTCGAAGGCGGGTGGGGAATCAGCCCCAGCATTTT; CDR3: CSARRRVGNQPQHF
size: NA; J: TRBJ2-1; D: TRBD1; length: 15; V: TRBV3-1; DNA: TGTGCCAGCAGCCAAGAACAGGGGGCATACAATGAGCAGTTCTTC; CDR3: CASSQEQGAYNEQFF
size: NA; J: TRBJ2-3; D: NA; length: 17; V: TRBV24-1; DNA: TGTGCCACCAGTGATTTTCAAGGTTCAGGGGATAGGGGCCAGCAGTATTTT; CDR3: CATSDFQGSGDRGQQYF
size: few; J: TRBJ1-5; D: NA; length: 18; V: TRBV12-3/TRBV12-4; DNA: TGTGCCAGCAGTTTAAGAGTTCTGGGGGAAATAGCCAATCAGCCCCAGCATTTT; CDR3: CASSLRVLGEIANQPQHF
size: NA; J: TRBJ2-1; D: NA; length: 14; V: TRBV7-2; DNA: TGTGCCAGCAGCCAGGGGGCGGGAGGGAAAGAGCAGTTCTTC; CDR3: CASSQGAGGKEQFF
size: NA; J: TRBJ2-1; D: TRBD2; length: 13; V: TRBV20-1; DNA: TGCAGTGCCGGGGGGGCGGTGGACAATGAGCAGTTCTTC; CDR3: CSAGGAVDNEQFF
size: once; J: TRBJ1-2; D: NA; length: 13; V: TRBV7-6; DNA: TGTGCCAGCAGCTTAGTTCTGCGTGAAGGCTACACCTTC; CDR3: CASSLVLREGYTF
size: NA; J: TRBJ2-5; D: TRBD2; length: 15; V: TRBV20-1; DNA: TGCAGTGCTGGACTACGACTAGCGGGAGAGGAGACCCAGTACTTC; CDR3: CSAGLRLAGEETQYF
size: NA; J: TRBJ1-1; D: NA; length: 13; V: TRBV24-1; DNA: TGTGCCACCTCCGAGGGAGCAGGGAAGGAAGCTTTCTTT; CDR3: CATSEGAGKEAFF
size: once; J: TRBJ2-3; D: TRBD2; length: 15; V: TRBV5-1; DNA: TGCGCCAGCAGCTCCCCCCTAGCGGCCACAGATACGCAGTATTTT; CDR3: CASSSPLAATDTQYF
size: NA; J: TRBJ2-5; D: NA; length: 15; V: TRBV5-6; DNA: TGTGCCAGCAGCTTGTTTCTAGCGAGGGAAGAGACCCAGTACTTC; CDR3: CASSLFLAREETQYF
size: NA; J: TRBJ1-1; D: NA; length: 12; V: TRBV6-4; DNA: TGTGCCAGCAGGCACAAGAACACTGAAGCTTTCTTT; CDR3: CASRHKNTEAFF